Listed below are T cell receptor beta chains from one sample, sequenced in a study of blood T cell repertoires in COVID-19. TCRdb's table, derived via immunoSEQ multiplex PCR, lists solely in-frame clones and lacks some. This table has some 400,000 clones, around 87% appearing once. The sample was peripheral blood. These receptors all come from a woman aged 25 to 39 with COVID-19, enrolled during active disease. Both conserved end residues are part of each CDR3. Fields, in order: J gene, V gene, D gene, clone size, CDR3 protein, CDR3 DNA. A D gene is named only where the DNA matches it firmly. The size entry is marked missing in some rows and otherwise reads once, few, many or a size class.

>TRBJ2-1|TRBV6-1|TRBD1|-
CASSEVGQGTDEQFF
TGTGCCAGCAGTGAAGTAGGACAGGGGACCGATGAGCAGTTCTTC
>TRBJ1-4|TRBV19|-|-
CASSISGINEKLFF
TGTGCCAGTAGTATTTCGGGGATTAATGAAAAACTGTTTTTT
>TRBJ2-7|TRBV29-1|-|once
CSAWAERDEQYF
TGCAGCGCCTGGGCCGAGAGGGACGAGCAGTACTTC
>TRBJ2-3|TRBV4-3|TRBD1|-
CASSEDRSTDTQYF
TGCGCCAGCAGCGAGGACAGGAGCACAGATACGCAGTATTTT
>TRBJ1-6|TRBV9|TRBD1|-
CASSSSRDRSSYNSPLHF
TGTGCCAGCAGCTCCTCCCGGGACAGGAGCTCCTATAATTCACCCCTCCACTTT
>TRBJ1-5|TRBV5-5|TRBD1|-
CASSTGAGQPQHF
TGTGCCAGCAGCACAGGGGCGGGACAGCCCCAGCATTTT
>TRBJ2-1|TRBV2|TRBD2|-
CVSTSTSGFFYDEQFF
TGTGTCAGCACGTCGACTAGCGGGTTCTTTTACGATGAGCAGTTCTTC
>TRBJ1-4|TRBV24-1|-|-
CATSETGTTNEKLFF
TGTGCCACCAGTGAAACAGGGACAACTAATGAAAAACTGTTTTTT
>TRBJ2-1|TRBV7-9|-|-
CASSTSGFSYNEQFF
TGTGCCAGCAGCACCTCGGGGTTCTCCTACAATGAGCAGTTCTTC
>TRBJ1-5|TRBV5-6|-|-
CASTFGNQPQHF
TGTGCCAGCACCTTCGGCAATCAGCCCCAGCATTTT
>TRBJ2-3|TRBV11-3|-|-
CASSRGSRSTDTQYF
TGTGCCAGCAGCCGGGGGAGCAGGAGCACAGATACGCAGTATTTT
>TRBJ2-3|TRBV16|-|-
CASSPPRAGQNTQYF
TGTGCCAGCAGCCCCCCCCGGGCGGGGCAGAATACGCAGTATTTT
>TRBJ2-3|TRBV2|-|-
CASSGDRTDTQYF
TGTGCCAGCAGTGGTGACAGGACAGATACGCAGTATTTT
>TRBJ1-4|TRBV19|-|-
CASSIFSRVGATNEKLFF
TGTGCCAGTAGTATATTCTCTCGAGTGGGCGCAACTAATGAAAAACTGTTTTTT
>TRBJ2-1|TRBV27|TRBD2|-
CASKTSGLYNEQFF
TGTGCCAGCAAGACTAGCGGTCTCTACAATGAGCAGTTCTTC
>TRBJ2-1|TRBV19|TRBD2|-
CASSISGTSGAYNEQFF
TGTGCCAGTAGTATTAGCGGGACTAGCGGCGCCTACAATGAGCAGTTCTTC
>TRBJ2-7|TRBV4-1|TRBD1|few
CASSQGGQGATYEQYF
TGCGCCAGCAGCCAAGGGGGCCAGGGGGCTACCTACGAGCAGTACTTC
>TRBJ1-1|TRBV2|-|-
CASSNSLNTEAFF
TGTGCCAGCAGTAACAGCCTGAACACTGAAGCTTTCTTT
>TRBJ1-5|TRBV2|-|-
CASSGASGPPSNQPQHF
TGTGCCAGCAGTGGGGCTTCTGGGCCCCCTAGCAATCAGCCCCAGCATTTT
>TRBJ2-7|TRBV5-6|-|-
CASSSLRGVAYEQYF
TGTGCCAGCAGCTCCCTTCGGGGTGTTGCCTACGAGCAGTACTTC